This T cell receptor beta chain was obtained from a study of blood T cell repertoires in COVID-19. The ends lost 3 bases at V and 7 bases at J; junction bases unmatched: 7. This CDR3 comprises 14 residues. Germline V lookup: CDR1 MNHEY, CDR2 SMNVEV (reference sequence). Assay used: immunoSEQ multiplex PCR; TCRdb lists only in-frame clones, some missing. The sample contains 150,000 to 200,000 clones, around 81% of which appear only once. The sequenced sample consisted of peripheral blood. This TCR was sampled from an older man with active or convalescent COVID-19. The V gene is TRBV27, the J gene TRBJ1-2; TRBD1 aligns across 8 bases. CDR3 bases: TGTGCCAGCAGTTTCGGCAGGGGGCAGGGTGGCTACACCTTC. Translation: CASSFGRGQGGYTF.